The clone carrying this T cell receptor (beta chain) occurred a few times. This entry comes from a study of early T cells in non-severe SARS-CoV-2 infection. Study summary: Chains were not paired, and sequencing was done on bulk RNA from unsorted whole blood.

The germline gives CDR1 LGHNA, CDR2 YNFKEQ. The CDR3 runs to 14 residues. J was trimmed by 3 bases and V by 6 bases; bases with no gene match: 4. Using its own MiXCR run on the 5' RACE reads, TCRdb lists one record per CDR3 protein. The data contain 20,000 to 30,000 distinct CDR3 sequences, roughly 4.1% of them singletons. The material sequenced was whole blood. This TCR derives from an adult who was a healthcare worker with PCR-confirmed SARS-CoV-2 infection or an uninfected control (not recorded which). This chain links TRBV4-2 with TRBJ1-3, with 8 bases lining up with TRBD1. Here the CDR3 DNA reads TGTGCCAGCAGTCCGGGACAGGTTGGAAACACCATATATTTT. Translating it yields CASSPGQVGNTIYF.